This TCR beta chain was identified during a study of shared clonotypes between healthy human individuals. The CDR3 runs to 18 residues. Trimming shortened V by 4 bases and J by 5 bases, and 26 bases separated the two germline ends. The germline V gene encodes CDR1 SGHAT and CDR2 FQNNGV. Produced via immunoSEQ multiplex PCR; TCRdb's table is partial and in-frame only. This sample has over 1.4 million clones, with roughly 95% found just once. The TCR originated in a man under 40 in good health. Sequencing was carried out using naive CD4+ T cells sorted from blood. The subset denotes: CD45RA+ positively selected. The chain carries TRBV11-2 and TRBJ2-5; D is possibly TRBD2 (7 bases). The CDR3 DNA reads as TGTGCCAGCAGCTCCATAGGGCCCAGATGGGGGGGCCCCGAGACCCAGTACTTC. Translated, it gives CASSSIGPRWGGPETQYF.